Below, 13 T cell receptor beta chains from the same sample are listed, as sequenced in a study of T cell responses to AZD1222 COVID-19 vaccine (dated by TCRdb to the early 2020s). The sample's time point label is to be understood as: about 28 days (+/-7) after the second vaccine dose. The method was the immunoSEQ multiplex PCR assay. In its TCRdb copy, this immuneACCESS table keeps in-frame sequences only and misses some clones. Where compared with another copy, unresolved V genes explain less than half of these, and the others have no known cause. This sample lists about 140,000 clones; roughly 92% were detected once. Approximately 4.3% of the sample is taken by the ten largest. Sequences were derived from peripheral blood, sampled 28 days after the second AZD1222 dose. These receptors originate from an adult who received the AZD1222 COVID-19 vaccine.

The V gene is TRBV5-1, the J gene TRBJ1-1; D is undetermined. V lost 5 bases, J lost 3 bases, and 14 bases lay in between. The CDR3 is made up of 14 amino acids. CDR1 and CDR2 (germline): SGHRS, YFSETQ. CDR3 DNA sequence: TGCGCCAGCAGTAAGGACCCGCCGGACACTGAAGCTTTCTTT. It codes for CASSKDPPDTEAFF.

V gene TRBV19 combines with J gene TRBJ1-1; tentative D call: TRBD1 (5 bases). Germline CDR1 is LNHDA and CDR2 is SQIVND (reference sequence). The length of the CDR3 is 14 residues. Deletions cut 7 bases from V and 6 bases from J, with 18 bases between. In DNA form, the CDR3 reads TGTGCCAGTAACCCGACCCCAGGGAATGCTGAAGCTTTCTTT. Translating gives CASNPTPGNAEAFF.

The CDR3 nucleotides are TGTGCCAGCAGCCTCCGTGGGACAGGGAATGGCTACACCTTC. Translated: CASSLRGTGNGYTF. The chain links TRBV14 to TRBJ1-2; 9 nucleotides match TRBD1. The germline CDR1 and CDR2 sequences are SGHDN and FVKESK. The CDR3 has 14 residues. Trimming removed 4 bases from V and 6 bases from J; junction bases left unmatched: 6.

About this clone: The sample holds other DNA sequences that translate to the same CDR3. V usage is TRBV2 and J usage is TRBJ2-7; unclear D gene. This CDR3 contains 11 residues. Per the germline V gene, CDR1 is SNHLY and CDR2 is FYNNEI. V dropped 5 bases and J dropped 0 bases, with 2 bases sitting between them. CDR3 protein: CASSPSYEQYF. DNA for the CDR3: TGTGCCAGCAGTCCCTCCTACGAGCAGTACTTC.

CDR3 region: CASSTQGLGEKLFF. DNA of the CDR3: TGTGCCAGCAGTACCCAGGGCTTGGGTGAAAAACTGTTTTTT. The chain employs TRBV2 and TRBJ1-4; the D gene is possibly TRBD1 (5 bases). The CDR3 consists of 14 residues. Germline CDR1 reads SNHLY; CDR2 reads FYNNEI. Trimming left V 5 bases short and J 7 bases short, with 14 bases between.

This chain connects TRBV9 to TRBJ1-1; D gene ambiguous. The germline V gene encodes CDR1 SGDLS and CDR2 YYNGEE. The CDR3 consists of 17 residues. V lost 4 bases and J lost 8, with 27 bases in between. CDR3 region: CASSPSIDRNLEGEAFF. The CDR3 nucleotides are TGTGCCAGCAGCCCCTCGATCGACCGCAACCTGGAGGGAGAAGCTTTCTTT.

The genes are TRBV5-1 and TRBJ2-7; TRBD1 agrees at 8 bases. V was pared by 1 base and J by 2 bases, with 2 bases of the junction left unmatched. CDR1 is SGHRS, CDR2 YFSETQ, per germline. CDR3 length equals 14 residues. CDR3 in amino acids: CASSLTGGAYEQYF. The CDR3 region has the DNA TGCGCCAGCAGCTTGACAGGGGGTGCCTACGAGCAGTACTTC.

The rearrangement uses TRBV19 and TRBJ1-1, with TRBD1 as a possible D gene (5 bases). This CDR3 contains 15 residues. The V end was cut by 8 bases, the J end by 1 base, with 17 bases between. The germline V gene has CDR1 LNHDA and CDR2 SQIVND (reference sequence). The CDR3 reads CASQSYGGSNTEAFF. In nucleotides, the CDR3 is TGTGCCAGTCAGTCTTACGGGGGATCGAACACTGAAGCTTTCTTT.

The chain carries TRBV5-5 and TRBJ2-3; TRBD1 matches 9 bases. Germline V CDR1 and CDR2: SGHKS, YYEKEE (reference sequence). The CDR3 loop spans 15 amino acids. With V trimmed by 4 bases and J by 4 bases, 7 bases remained unmatched. CDR3 protein: CASSLDRGWADTQYF. DNA for the CDR3: TGTGCCAGCAGCCTGGACAGGGGTTGGGCAGATACGCAGTATTTT.

The chain links TRBV7-8 to TRBJ1-4; D is unresolved. The ends were cut back, 1 base at V and 3 bases at J, with 3 bases in the middle. Germline V gene sequence: CDR1 SGHVS, CDR2 FQNEAQ. The CDR3 loop spans 13 amino acids. This chain's CDR3 is CASSLGPNEKLFF. In DNA, the CDR3 is TGTGCCAGCAGCTTAGGACCTAATGAAAAACTGTTTTTT.

The V gene is TRBV11-1, the J gene TRBJ2-1, with 9 positions matching TRBD2. J was trimmed by 7 bases and V by 3 bases; bases with no gene match: 4. This CDR3 contains 14 residues. Germline CDR1 and CDR2: SGHAT and FQDESV (reference sequence). The CDR3 DNA reads TGTGCCAGCAGCTTCCAGCGGGGGGAAAATGAGCAGTTCTTC. Amino acids: CASSFQRGENEQFF.

The chain joins TRBV19 to TRBJ1-5; TRBD1 is a possible D gene (5 bases). Germline loops: CDR1 LNHDA, CDR2 SQIVND (reference sequence). This CDR3 comprises 14 residues. Deletions cut 8 bases from V and 3 bases from J, with 14 bases between. The CDR3 DNA is TGTGCCAGTGACCGTGCAGGGTACAATCAGCCCCAGCATTTT. Amino acid sequence: CASDRAGYNQPQHF. Based on the CDR3 plus reference TRBV19 and TRBJ1-5, the full variable domain is DGGITQSPKYLFRKEGQNVTLSCEQNLNHDAMYWYRQDPGQGLRLIYYSQIVNDFQKGDIAEGYSVSREKKESFPLTVTSAQKNPTAFYLCASDRAGYNQPQHFGDGTRLSIL.

The V gene is TRBV11-2, the J gene TRBJ2-7; weak D call: TRBD2 (6 bases). From germline, CDR1 is SGHAT and CDR2 FQNNGV. The CDR3 loop spans 13 amino acids. Trimming took 1 base from V and 3 from J, leaving 7 bases between them. The CDR3 loop is CASSLVGGYEQYF. The CDR3 bases are TGTGCCAGCAGCTTAGTGGGGGGCTACGAGCAGTACTTC.